The 12 T cell receptor beta chains given below trace back to one sample, sequenced in a study of T cell repertoires in cytomegalovirus infection. TCRdb ran MiXCR on the reads and lists one entry per CDR3 protein. Counted here are around 81,000 distinct CDR3 sequences, about 37% occurring once; the ten biggest clones make up 85% to 95%. No cognate antigen is known for these TCRs. Sample: CD8+ T cells from cultured PBMCs, taken from culture after CMV antigen stimulation. The receptors were sampled from a human donor in good health (CMV status not recorded). Some clones in this sample may be carry-over from other donors' samples.

This sequence joins TRBV7-6 and TRBJ1-2; TRBD1 aligns across 11 bases. Losses at the gene ends were 5 bases for V and 3 bases for J; bases not matched to a gene: 5. The CDR3 totals 15 residues. Germline CDR1 and CDR2: SGHVS and FNYEAQ. DNA for the CDR3: TGTGCCAGCAGCATTGGACAGGGGGCCGACTATGGCTACACCTTC. Translated: CASSIGQGADYGYTF.

The chain couples TRBV4-1 to TRBJ2-7, with 8 nucleotides matching TRBD2. Per germline, CDR1 MGHRA and CDR2 YSYEKL. There are 17 residues in the CDR3. Trimming at V came to 1 base and at J to 1 base, leaving 9 bases not matched to a gene. CDR3 region: CASSQGPLERGSYEQYF. CDR3 sequence (DNA): TGCGCCAGCAGCCAAGGCCCCCTAGAGCGGGGGTCCTACGAGCAGTACTTC.

The rearrangement links TRBV11-2 to TRBJ2-1; TRBD1 agrees at 7 bases. Germline loops: CDR1 SGHAT, CDR2 FQNNGV. Trimming took 1 base from V and 7 from J; bases not matched to a gene: 10. The CDR3 runs 16 residues. The CDR3 region is CASSLGPGTVNNEQFF. In DNA form, the CDR3 reads TGTGCCAGCAGCTTAGGGCCGGGGACAGTAAATAATGAGCAGTTCTTC. Variable domain in full (rest from reference TRBV11-2 and TRBJ2-1): EAGVAQSPRYKIIEKRQSVAFWCNPISGHATLYWYQQILGQGPKLLIQFQNNGVVDDSQLPKDRFSAERLKGVDSTLKIQPAKLEDSAVYLCASSLGPGTVNNEQFFGPGTRLTVL.

The chain links TRBV7-9 to TRBJ2-7, with TRBD2 matching 7 bases. J lost 2 bases, V lost 4 bases, and 11 bases had no gene match. The CDR3 is made up of 16 amino acids. Germline CDR1 and CDR2: SEHNR and FQNEAQ (reference sequence). The CDR3 is CASSSGEGTAPYEQYF. The CDR3 bases are TGTGCCAGCAGCTCGGGGGAGGGGACGGCACCCTACGAGCAGTACTTC.

This chain joins TRBV7-6 and TRBJ2-5, with 7 bases identical to TRBD2. CDR3 length: 15 residues. Germline V gives CDR1 SGHVS, CDR2 FNYEAQ. With V trimmed by 1 base and J by 5 bases, 7 bases remained unmatched. CDR3 coding DNA: TGTGCCAGCAGCTTAGGGGCGGGGGTAAGGGAGACCCAGTACTTC. It codes for CASSLGAGVRETQYF.

This clonotype was seen more than once but under ten times. V and J are TRBV20-1 and TRBJ1-5, with TRBD1 matching 7 bases. The CDR3 length is 14 residues. V shed 2 bases, J shed 2 bases, and the junction held 3 bases outside the gene matches. Germline V lookup: CDR1 DFQATT, CDR2 SNEGSKA (reference sequence). CDR3 protein: CSARSGQGNQPQHF. CDR3 nucleotides: TGCAGTGCTAGAAGCGGACAGGGCAATCAGCCCCAGCATTTT.

The rearrangement uses TRBV6-2 or TRBV6-3 and TRBJ2-7; D might be TRBD1 (6 bases). CDR1 MNHEY and CDR2 SVGEGT come from the germline V gene. The CDR3 covers 15 residues. V dropped 5 bases and J dropped 2 bases, with 16 bases sitting between them. CDR3 amino acids: CASSQTGAATYEQYF. The DNA of the CDR3 is TGTGCCAGCAGTCAGACAGGTGCGGCTACCTACGAGCAGTACTTC.

This chain joins TRBV11-2 and TRBJ1-1; unclear D gene. Trimming cost V 5 bases and J 0 bases, with 31 bases left between them. Germline CDR1 and CDR2: SGHAT and FQNNGV. The CDR3 length is 21 residues. CDR3 residues: CASSHPTGEASEYGMNTEAFF. In DNA, the CDR3 is TGTGCCAGCAGCCACCCGACCGGGGAAGCTTCCGAGTACGGGATGAACACTGAAGCTTTCTTT.

The gene calls are TRBV7-9 and TRBJ2-7; perhaps TRBD1 as D (5 bases). V lost 5 bases to trimming and J lost 3 bases, with 8 bases between them. The CDR3 covers 12 residues. From germline, CDR1 is SEHNR and CDR2 FQNEAQ (reference sequence). CDR3 residues: CASSPGIYEQYF. CDR3 bases: TGTGCCAGCAGCCCAGGGATCTACGAGCAGTACTTC.

This clonotype was detected only a few times. The genes are TRBV12-3 or TRBV12-4 and TRBJ1-1, with 10 bases identical to TRBD1. V shed 6 bases and J 4 bases; nucleotides not matched to a gene: 8. The CDR3 contains 15 residues. Here the CDR3 DNA reads TGTGCCAGCAGGTCCCCGGGACAGGGGTTCACTGAAGCTTTCTTT. Translating gives CASRSPGQGFTEAFF.

The table lists this clonotype with a count of one. This chain links TRBV2 with TRBJ1-5, with 7 bases identical to TRBD1. V shed 6 bases, J shed 3 bases, and the junction held 2 bases outside the gene matches. There are 13 residues in the CDR3. The germline gives CDR1 SNHLY, CDR2 FYNNEI. The CDR3: CASRDRSNQPQHF. In nucleotides, the CDR3 is TGTGCCAGCAGGGACAGGTCCAATCAGCCCCAGCATTTT.

This clonotype was seen a handful of times. The genes are TRBV7-2 and TRBJ1-6, with 9 positions matching TRBD1. Germline V gene data show CDR1 as SGHTA and CDR2 as FQGNSA. CDR3 size: 17 residues. Trimming cost V 6 bases and J 0 bases; bases outside gene matches: 6. The CDR3 sequence is CASRDRGLSSYNSPLHF. CDR3 bases: TGTGCCAGCAGGGACAGGGGCTTAAGCTCCTATAATTCACCCCTCCACTTT.